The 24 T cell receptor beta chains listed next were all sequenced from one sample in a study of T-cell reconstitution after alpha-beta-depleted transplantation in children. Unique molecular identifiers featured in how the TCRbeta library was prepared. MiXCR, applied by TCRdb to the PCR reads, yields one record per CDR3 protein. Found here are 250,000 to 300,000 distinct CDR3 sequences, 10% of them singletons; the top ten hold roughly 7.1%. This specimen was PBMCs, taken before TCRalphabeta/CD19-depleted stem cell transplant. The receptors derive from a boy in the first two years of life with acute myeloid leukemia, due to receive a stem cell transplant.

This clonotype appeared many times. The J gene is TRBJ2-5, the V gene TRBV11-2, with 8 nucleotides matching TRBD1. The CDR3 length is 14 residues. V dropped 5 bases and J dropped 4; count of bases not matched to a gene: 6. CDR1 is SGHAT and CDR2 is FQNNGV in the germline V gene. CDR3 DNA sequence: TGTGCCAGCAGCCTGGACAGGGCTATAGAGACCCAGTACTTC. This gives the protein CASSLDRAIETQYF.

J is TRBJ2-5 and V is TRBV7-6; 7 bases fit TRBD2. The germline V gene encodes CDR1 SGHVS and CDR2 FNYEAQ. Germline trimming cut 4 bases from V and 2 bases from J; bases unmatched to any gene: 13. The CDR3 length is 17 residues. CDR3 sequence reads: CASSSPVMIGGQETQYF. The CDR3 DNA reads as TGTGCCAGCAGCTCCCCGGTAATGATCGGGGGGCAAGAGACCCAGTACTTC.

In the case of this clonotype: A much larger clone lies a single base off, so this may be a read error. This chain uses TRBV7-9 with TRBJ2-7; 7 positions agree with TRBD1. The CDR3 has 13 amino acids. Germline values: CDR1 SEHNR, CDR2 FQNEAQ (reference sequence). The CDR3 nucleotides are TGTTCCAGCAGCCATCAGGGGGCCTACGAGCAGTACTTC. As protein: CSSSHQGAYEQYF.

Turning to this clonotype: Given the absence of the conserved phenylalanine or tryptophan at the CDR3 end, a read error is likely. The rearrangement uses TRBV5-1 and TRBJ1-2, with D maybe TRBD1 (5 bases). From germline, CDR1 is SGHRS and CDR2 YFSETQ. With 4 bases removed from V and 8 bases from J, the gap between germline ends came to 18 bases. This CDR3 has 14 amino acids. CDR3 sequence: CASSLSRGVIGYTV. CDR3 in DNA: TGCGCCAGCAGCCTCTCCCGGGGGGTGATAGGCTACACCGTC.

CDR3 bases: TGTGCCAGCAGTTTATCGGGGACAGGGATGGTGTACGAGCAGTACTTC. It codes for CASSLSGTGMVYEQYF. The chain couples TRBV27 to TRBJ2-7; TRBD1 matches at 9 bases. V shed 0 bases, J shed 4 bases, and the junction held 7 bases outside the gene matches. This CDR3 is built from 16 residues. CDR1 and CDR2 (germline): MNHEY, SMNVEV (reference sequence).

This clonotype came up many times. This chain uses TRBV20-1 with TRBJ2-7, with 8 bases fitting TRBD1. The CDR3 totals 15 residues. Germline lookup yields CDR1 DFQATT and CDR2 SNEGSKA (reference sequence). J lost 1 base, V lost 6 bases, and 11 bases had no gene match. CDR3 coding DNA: TGCAGTGCCACATCGGACAGGGCGGGTTCCTACGAGCAGTACTTC. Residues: CSATSDRAGSYEQYF.

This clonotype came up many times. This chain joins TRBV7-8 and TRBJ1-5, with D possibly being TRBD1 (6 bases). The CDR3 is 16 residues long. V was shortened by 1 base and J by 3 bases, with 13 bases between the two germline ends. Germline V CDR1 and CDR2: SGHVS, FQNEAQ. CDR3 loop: CASSLVTGSYNQPQHF. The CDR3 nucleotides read TGTGCCAGCAGCTTAGTAACAGGGAGTTACAATCAGCCCCAGCATTTT. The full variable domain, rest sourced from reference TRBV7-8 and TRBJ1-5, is GAGVSQSPRYKVAKRGQDVALRCDPISGHVSLFWYQQALGQGPEFLTYFQNEAQLDKSGLPSDRFFAERPEGSVSTLKIQRTQQEDSAVYLCASSLVTGSYNQPQHFGDGTRLSIL.

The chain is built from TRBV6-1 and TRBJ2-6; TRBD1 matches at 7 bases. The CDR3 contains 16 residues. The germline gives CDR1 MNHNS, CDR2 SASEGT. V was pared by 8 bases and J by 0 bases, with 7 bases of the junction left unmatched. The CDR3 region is CASGRDSHSGANVLTF. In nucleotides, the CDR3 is TGTGCCAGCGGCCGGGACAGCCACTCTGGGGCCAACGTCCTGACTTTC.

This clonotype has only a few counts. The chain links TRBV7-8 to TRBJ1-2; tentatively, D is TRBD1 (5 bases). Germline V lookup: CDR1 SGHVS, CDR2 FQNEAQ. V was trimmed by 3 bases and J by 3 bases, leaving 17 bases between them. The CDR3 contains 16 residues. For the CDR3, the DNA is TGTGCCAGCAGCTTCGCGGCAGGGTTTTTAGACTATGGCTACACCTTC. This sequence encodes CASSFAAGFLDYGYTF.

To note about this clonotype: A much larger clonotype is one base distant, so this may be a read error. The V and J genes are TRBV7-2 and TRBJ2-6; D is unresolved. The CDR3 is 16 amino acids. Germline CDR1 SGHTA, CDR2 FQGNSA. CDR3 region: CASSLARASAANVLTF. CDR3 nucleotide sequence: TGTGCCAGCAGCTTAGCAAGGGCCTCTGCGGCCAACGTCCTGACTTTC. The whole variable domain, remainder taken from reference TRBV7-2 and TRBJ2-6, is GAGVSQSPSNKVTEKGKDVELRCDPISGHTALYWYRQSLGQGLEFLIYFQGNSAPDKSGLPSDRFSAERTGGSVSTLTIQRTQQEDSAVYLCASSLARASAANVLTFGAGSRLTVL.

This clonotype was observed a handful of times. The CDR3 reads CASSYPGRAYEQYF. The CDR3 DNA reads TGTGCCAGCAGTTACCCCGGGAGGGCCTACGAGCAGTACTTC. V usage is TRBV6-5 and J usage is TRBJ2-7; TRBD2 matches at 8 bases. Germline CDR1 MNHEY, CDR2 SVGAGI. CDR3 length: 14 residues. With V trimmed by 2 bases and J by 2 bases, 2 bases remained unmatched.

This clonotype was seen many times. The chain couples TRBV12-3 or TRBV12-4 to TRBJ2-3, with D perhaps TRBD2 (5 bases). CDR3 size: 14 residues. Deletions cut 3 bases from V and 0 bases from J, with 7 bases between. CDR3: CASSFTGSTDTQYF. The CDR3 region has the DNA TGTGCCAGCAGTTTTACGGGGAGCACAGATACGCAGTATTTT.

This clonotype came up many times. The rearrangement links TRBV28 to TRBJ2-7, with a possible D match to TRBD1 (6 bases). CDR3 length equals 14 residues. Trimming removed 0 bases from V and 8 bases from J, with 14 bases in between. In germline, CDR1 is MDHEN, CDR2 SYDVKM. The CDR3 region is CASSLWDSKAQQYF. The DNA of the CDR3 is TGTGCCAGCAGTTTATGGGACAGTAAGGCCCAGCAGTACTTC.

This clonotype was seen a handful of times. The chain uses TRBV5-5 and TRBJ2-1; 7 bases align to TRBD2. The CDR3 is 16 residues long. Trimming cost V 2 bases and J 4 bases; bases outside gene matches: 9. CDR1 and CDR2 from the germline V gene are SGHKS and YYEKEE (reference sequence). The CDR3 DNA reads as TGTGCCAGCAGCTTTTGGGCGGGAGCTCCGTACAATGAGCAGTTCTTC. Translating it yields CASSFWAGAPYNEQFF. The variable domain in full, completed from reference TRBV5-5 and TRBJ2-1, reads DAGVTQSPTHLIKTRGQQVTLRCSPISGHKSVSWYQQVLGQGPQFIFQYYEKEERGRGNFPDRFSARQFPNYSSELNVNALLLGDSALYLCASSFWAGAPYNEQFFGPGTRLTVL.

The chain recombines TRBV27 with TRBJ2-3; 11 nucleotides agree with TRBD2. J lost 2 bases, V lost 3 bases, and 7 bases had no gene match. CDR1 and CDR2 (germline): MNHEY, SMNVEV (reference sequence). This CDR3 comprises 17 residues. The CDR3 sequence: CASSFVASGRSTDTQYF. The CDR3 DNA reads TGTGCCAGCAGTTTTGTGGCTAGCGGGAGGTCCACAGATACGCAGTATTTT.

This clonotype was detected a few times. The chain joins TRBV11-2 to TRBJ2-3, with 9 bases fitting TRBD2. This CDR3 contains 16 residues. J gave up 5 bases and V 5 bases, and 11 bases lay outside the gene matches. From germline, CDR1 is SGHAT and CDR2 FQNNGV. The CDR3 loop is CASSARVGLAIDTQYF. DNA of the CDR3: TGTGCCAGCAGCGCAAGGGTGGGACTAGCAATAGATACGCAGTATTTT.

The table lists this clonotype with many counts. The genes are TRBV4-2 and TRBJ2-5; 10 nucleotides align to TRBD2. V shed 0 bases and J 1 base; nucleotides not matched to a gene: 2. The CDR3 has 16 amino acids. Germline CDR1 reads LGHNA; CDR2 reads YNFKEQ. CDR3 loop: CASSQDLAGAQETQYF. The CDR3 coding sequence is TGTGCCAGCAGCCAAGATCTAGCGGGGGCCCAAGAGACCCAGTACTTC.

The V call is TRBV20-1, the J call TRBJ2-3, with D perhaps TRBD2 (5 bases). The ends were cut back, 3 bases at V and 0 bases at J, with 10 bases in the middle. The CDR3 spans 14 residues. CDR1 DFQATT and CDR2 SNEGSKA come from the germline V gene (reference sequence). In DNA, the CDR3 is TGCAGTGCTAGTCCGCTAGCTAGCACAGATACGCAGTATTTT. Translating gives CSASPLASTDTQYF.

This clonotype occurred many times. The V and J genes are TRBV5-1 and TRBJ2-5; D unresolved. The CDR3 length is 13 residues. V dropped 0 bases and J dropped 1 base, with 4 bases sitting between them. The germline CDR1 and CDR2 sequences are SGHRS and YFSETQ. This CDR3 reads CASSLGGQETQYF. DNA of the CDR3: TGCGCCAGCAGCTTGGGAGGCCAAGAGACCCAGTACTTC.

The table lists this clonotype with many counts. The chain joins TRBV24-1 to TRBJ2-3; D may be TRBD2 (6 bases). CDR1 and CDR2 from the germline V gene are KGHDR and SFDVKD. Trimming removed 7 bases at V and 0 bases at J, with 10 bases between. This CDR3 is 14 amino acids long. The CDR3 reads CATRRRESTDTQYF. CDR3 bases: TGTGCCACCAGACGCCGGGAGAGCACAGATACGCAGTATTTT.

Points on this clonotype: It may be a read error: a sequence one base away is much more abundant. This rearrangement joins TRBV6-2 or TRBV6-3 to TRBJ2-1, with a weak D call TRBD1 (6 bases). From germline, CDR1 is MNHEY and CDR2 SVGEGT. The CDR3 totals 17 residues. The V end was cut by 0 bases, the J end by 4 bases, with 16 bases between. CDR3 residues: CASSYSKWPGAYNEQFF. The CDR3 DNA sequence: TGTGCCAGCAGTTACTCGAAATGGCCAGGGGCTTACAATGAGCAGTTCTTC.

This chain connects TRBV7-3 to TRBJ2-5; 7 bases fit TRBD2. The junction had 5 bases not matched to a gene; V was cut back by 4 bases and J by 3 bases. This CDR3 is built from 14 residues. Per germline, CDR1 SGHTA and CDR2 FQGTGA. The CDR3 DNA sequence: TGTGCCAGCAGCTCCGGTCTAGCGGAAGAGACCCAGTACTTC. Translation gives CASSSGLAEETQYF.

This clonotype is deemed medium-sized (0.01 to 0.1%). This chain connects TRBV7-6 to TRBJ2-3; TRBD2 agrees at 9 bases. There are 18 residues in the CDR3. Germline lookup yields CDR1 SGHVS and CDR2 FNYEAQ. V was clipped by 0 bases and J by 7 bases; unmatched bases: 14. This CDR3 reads CASSLAGSGGRAVNTQYF. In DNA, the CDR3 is TGTGCCAGCAGCTTAGCGGGGTCTGGCGGGAGGGCCGTAAATACGCAGTATTTT.

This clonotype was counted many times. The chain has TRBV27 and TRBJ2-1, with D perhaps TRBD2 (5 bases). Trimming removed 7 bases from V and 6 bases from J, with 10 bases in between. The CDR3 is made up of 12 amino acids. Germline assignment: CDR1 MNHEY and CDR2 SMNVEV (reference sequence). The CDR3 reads CASTDTSNEQFF. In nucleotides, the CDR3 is TGTGCCAGCACCGACACTAGCAATGAGCAGTTCTTC.